This TCR beta chain was identified in a study of T cells in Graves' hyperthyroidism and ophthalmopathy. It was uncontrolled infection, other autoimmune disease, pregnancy or lactation that excluded patients. This CDR3 contains 14 residues. V was trimmed by 3 bases and J by 3 bases, leaving 11 bases between them. Germline CDR1 SGHDN, CDR2 FVKESK. TCR beta CDR3 regions were amplified from RNA transcripts. The HTBI set primed first-round TCR CDR3 RT-PCR. TCRdb reprocessed the multiplex PCR reads with MiXCR, giving one entry per CDR3 protein. The repertoire holds over 500,000 distinct CDR3 sequences, with about 16% as singletons. This clonotype was observed a few times.

This clonotype was sampled from a woman in her twenties or thirties with Graves' ophthalmopathy. The chain joins TRBV14 to TRBJ1-2; D remains ambiguous. The sample was blood. For the CDR3, the DNA is TGTGCCAGCAGCCACCATTCATCGTACTATGGCTACACCTTC. Translating it yields CASSHHSSYYGYTF.